This T cell receptor beta chain was profiled in a study of shared clonotypes between healthy human individuals. On this clone itself: Antigen unknown.

Naive CD8 populations comprised CD45RO-negative cells positively selected for CCR7, excluding terminally differentiated effector memory CD45RA+ cells. The healthy adult donors were HIV-negative and reported no recent acute infections or vaccinations. Germline CDR1 reads SGDLS; CDR2 reads YYNGEE. Trimming took 2 bases from V and 5 from J; bases not matched to a gene: 9. The CDR3 extends over 15 amino acids. Points from the study as a whole: A handful of donors had roughly 5% of their naive CD4 clonotypes in common.

The data were produced by immunoSEQ multiplex PCR, yet TCRdb's version contains in-frame clones alone and is incomplete. The sample lists approximately 600,000 clones; roughly 96% were seen once. This TCR derives from a woman aged 25 to 45 in good health. V and J are TRBV9 and TRBJ2-7, with 8 bases fitting TRBD2. The source material was naive CD8+ T cells sorted from blood. In DNA, the CDR3 is TGTGCCAGCAGCGTTGACTCTAGCGGGTTCGACGAGCAGTACTTC. It yields the protein CASSVDSSGFDEQYF. Full variable domain (remainder filled in from reference TRBV9 and TRBJ2-7): DSGVTQTPKHLITATGQRVTLRCSPRSGDLSVYWYQQSLDQGLQFLIQYYNGEERAKGNILERFSAQQFPDLHSELNLSSLELGDSALYFCASSVDSSGFDEQYFGPGTRLTVT.